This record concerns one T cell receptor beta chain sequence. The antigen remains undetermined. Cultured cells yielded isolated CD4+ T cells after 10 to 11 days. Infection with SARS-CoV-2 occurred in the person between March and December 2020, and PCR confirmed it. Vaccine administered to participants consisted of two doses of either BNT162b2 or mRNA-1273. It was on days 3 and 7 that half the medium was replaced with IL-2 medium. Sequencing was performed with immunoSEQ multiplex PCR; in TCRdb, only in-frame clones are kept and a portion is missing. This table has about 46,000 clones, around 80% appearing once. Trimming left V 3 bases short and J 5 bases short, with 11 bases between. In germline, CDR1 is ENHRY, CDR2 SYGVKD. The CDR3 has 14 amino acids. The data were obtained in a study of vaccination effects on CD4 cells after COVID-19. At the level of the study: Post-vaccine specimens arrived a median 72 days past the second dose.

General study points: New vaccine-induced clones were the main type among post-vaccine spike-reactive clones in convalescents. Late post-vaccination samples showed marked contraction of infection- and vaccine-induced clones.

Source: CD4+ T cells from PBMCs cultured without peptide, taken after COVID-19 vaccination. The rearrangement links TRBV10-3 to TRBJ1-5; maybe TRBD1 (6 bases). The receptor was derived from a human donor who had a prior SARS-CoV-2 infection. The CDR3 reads CAISDRRGYQPQHF. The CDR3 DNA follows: TGTGCCATCAGTGACCGCAGGGGCTATCAGCCCCAGCATTTT.